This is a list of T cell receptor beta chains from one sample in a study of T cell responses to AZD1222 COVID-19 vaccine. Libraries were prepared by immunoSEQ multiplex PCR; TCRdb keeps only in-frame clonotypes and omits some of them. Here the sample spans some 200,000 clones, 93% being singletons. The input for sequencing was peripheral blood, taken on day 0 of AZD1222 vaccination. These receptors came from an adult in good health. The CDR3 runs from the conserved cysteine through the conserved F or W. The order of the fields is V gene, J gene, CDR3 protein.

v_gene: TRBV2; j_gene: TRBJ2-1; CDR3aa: CASSSTSGGYNEQFF
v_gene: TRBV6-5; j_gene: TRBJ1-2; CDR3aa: CASSYAQGILYGYTF
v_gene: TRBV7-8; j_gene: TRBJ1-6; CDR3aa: CASSLVRGRSPLHF
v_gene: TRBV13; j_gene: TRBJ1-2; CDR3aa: CASSLGAGQGNYGYTF
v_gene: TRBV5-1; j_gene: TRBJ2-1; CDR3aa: CASSLVERGDNEQFF
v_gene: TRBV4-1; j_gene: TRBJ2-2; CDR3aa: CASSQGRDQGTGELFF
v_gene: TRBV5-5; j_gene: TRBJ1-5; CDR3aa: CASSSTGGASNQPQHF
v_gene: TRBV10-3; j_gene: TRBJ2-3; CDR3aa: CAIRTSGESTDTQYF
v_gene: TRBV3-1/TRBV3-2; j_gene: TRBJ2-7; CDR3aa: CASSLPGQGKSEQYF
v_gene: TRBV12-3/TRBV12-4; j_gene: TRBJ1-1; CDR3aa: CASNGEDTEAFF
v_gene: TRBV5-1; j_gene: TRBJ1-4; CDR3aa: CASSLSHLQGTNEKLFF
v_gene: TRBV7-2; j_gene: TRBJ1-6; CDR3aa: CASSLALGHVPLHF
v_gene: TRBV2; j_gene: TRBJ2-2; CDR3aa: CASGSTGPGELFF
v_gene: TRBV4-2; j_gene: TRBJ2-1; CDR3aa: CASSLQPWTPGEQFF
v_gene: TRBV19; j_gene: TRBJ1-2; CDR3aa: CASSIEGYGYTF
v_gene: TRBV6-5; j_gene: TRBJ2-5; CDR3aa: CASSDRGLDETQYF
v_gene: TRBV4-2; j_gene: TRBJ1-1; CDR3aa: CASRQPGEVGYEAFF
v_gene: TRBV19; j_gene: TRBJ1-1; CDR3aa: CASSPRMGQPSEAFF
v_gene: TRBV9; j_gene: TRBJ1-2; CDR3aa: CASSVVAYGYTF
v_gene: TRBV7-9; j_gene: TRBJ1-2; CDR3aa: CASSLGGLTGSHGYTF
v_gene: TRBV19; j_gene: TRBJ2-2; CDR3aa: CASRRENTGELFF
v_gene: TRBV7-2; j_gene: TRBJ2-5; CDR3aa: CASSFGRGQETQYF
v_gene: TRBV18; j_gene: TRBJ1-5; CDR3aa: CASSPDRDYQPQHF
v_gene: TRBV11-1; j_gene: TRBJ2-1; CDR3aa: CASSLTSGGHNEQFF
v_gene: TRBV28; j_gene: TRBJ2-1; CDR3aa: CASSFGSAEQFF
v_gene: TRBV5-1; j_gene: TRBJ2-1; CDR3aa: CASSRGLAETRNGHEQFF
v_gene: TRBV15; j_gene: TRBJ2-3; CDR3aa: CATSRDRGSGDTQYF
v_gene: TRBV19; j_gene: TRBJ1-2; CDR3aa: CATGHYGYTF
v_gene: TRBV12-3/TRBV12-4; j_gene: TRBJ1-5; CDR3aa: CASSYPHQPQHF
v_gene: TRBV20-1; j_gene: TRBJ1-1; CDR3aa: CSAKRGPEAFF
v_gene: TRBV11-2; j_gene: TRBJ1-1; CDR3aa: CASSLLSEATEAFF
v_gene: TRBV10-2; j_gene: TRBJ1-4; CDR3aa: CASGESGGEKLFF
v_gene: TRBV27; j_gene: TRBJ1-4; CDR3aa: CASSLIPSSTATNEKLFF
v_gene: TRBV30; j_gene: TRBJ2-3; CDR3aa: CAWTLFSGSTDTQYF
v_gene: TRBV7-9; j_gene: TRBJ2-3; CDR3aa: CASRLLAISTDTQYF
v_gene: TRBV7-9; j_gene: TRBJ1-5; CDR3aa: CASSLASYNQPQHF
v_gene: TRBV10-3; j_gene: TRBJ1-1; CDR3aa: CAISEGTVMNTEAFF
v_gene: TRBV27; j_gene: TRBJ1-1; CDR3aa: CASSLRAGGTEAFF
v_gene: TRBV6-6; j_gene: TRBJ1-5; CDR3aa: CASSSGDRPNQPQHF
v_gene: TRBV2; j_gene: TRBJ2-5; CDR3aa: CASLGTLQETQYF
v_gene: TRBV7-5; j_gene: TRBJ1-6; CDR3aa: CVRSLSAPQGENSPLHF
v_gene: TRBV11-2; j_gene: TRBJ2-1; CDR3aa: CASSFFGTSNTHGNEQFF
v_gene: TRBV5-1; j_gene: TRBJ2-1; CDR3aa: CASSLSSSYNEQFF
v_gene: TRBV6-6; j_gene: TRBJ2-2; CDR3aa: CASSPGQANTGELFF
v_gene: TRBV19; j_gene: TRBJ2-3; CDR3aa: CASSTGLAEWALSGTDTQYF
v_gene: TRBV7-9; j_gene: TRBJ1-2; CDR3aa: CASSATRGNISHQGYTF
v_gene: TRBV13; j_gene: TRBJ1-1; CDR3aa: CASSVTGTNTEAFF
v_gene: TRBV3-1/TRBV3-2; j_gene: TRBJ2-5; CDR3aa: CASSQDFAGWGQETQYF
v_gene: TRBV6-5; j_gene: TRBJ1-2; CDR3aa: CASSVTGGLVAGYTF
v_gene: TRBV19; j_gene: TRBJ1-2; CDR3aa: CASSPDRDYGYTF
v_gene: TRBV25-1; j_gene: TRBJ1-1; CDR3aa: CASSDSGQGRGGTEAFF
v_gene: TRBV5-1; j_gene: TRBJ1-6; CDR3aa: CASSSRDTDSPLHF
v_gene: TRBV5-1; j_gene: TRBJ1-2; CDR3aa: CASSLGGTYGYTF
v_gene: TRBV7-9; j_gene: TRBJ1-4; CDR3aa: CASSPPGGYEKLFF
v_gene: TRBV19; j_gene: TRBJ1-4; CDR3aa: CASSIVHGEKLFF
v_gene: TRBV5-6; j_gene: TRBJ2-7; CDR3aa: CASSLTGSYEQYF
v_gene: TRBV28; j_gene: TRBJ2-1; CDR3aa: CASSTNLVSGEQFF
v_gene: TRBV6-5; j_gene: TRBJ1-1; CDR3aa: CASHKNTEAFF
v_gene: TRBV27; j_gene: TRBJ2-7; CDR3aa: CASSLSGVPYEQYF